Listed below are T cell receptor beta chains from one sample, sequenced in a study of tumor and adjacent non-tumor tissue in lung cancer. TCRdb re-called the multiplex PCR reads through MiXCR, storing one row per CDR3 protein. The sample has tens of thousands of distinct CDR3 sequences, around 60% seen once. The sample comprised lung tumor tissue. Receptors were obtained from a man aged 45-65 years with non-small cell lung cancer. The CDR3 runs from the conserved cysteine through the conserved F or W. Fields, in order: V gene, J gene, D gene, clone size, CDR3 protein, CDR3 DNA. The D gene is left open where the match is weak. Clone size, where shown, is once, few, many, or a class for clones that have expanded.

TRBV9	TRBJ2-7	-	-	CARSVGDASYEQYF	TGTGCCAGAAGCGTGGGGGACGCCTCCTACGAGCAGTACTTC
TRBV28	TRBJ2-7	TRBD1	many	CASIPGQTYEQYF	TGTGCCAGCATTCCGGGACAGACCTACGAGCAGTACTTC
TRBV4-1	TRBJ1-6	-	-	CPSSPVGGYPPLHF	TGCCCCAGCAGCCCCGTCGGGGGATACCCACCCCTCCACTTT
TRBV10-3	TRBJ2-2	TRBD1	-	CAISREGQGAGGELFF	TGTGCCATCAGCCGAGAGGGACAGGGGGCGGGCGGGGAGCTGTTTTTT
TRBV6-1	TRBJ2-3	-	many	CASYRGAGADTQYF	TGTGCCAGCTACCGGGGGGCCGGGGCAGATACGCAGTATTTT
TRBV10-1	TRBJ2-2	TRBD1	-	CASSNGQGPNTGELFF	TGCGCCAGCAGTAACGGACAGGGGCCAAACACCGGGGAGCTGTTTTTT
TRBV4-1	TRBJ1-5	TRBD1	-	CASSQLTGGFEPQHF	TGCGCCAGTAGCCAACTGACAGGGGGCTTTGAGCCCCAGCATTTT
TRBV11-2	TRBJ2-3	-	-	CASSLSPGGEAQYF	TGTGCCAGCAGCTTATCCCCCGGGGGTGAGGCGCAGTATTTT
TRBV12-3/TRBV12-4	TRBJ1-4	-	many	CASSFLGINEKLFF	TGTGCCAGCAGTTTTTTAGGGATAAATGAAAAACTGTTTTTT
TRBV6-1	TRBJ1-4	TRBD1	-	CASSEEQGVIGELLF	TGTGCTAGCAGTGAAGAACAGGGGGTCATAGGCGAACTGCTTTTT
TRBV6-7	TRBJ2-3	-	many	CATVTGDMNTQYF	TGTGCCACCGTGACGGGTGACATGAATACGCAGTATTTT
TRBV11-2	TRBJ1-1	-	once	CVSSLDRDTVAFF	TGTGTCAGCAGCTTGGACCGCGACACTGTAGCTTTCTTT
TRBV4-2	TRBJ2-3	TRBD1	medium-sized	CASSQGGTGEGDTQYF	TGTGCCAGCAGCCAAGGCGGCACAGGGGAAGGAGATACGCAGTATTTT
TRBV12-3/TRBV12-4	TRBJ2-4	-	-	CDSSLGDTKNIQYF	TGTGACAGCAGTTTAGGGGATACCAAAAACATTCAGTACTTC
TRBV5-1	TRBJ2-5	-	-	CASSLGWEIHYF	TGCGCCAGCAGCCTCGGTTGGGAGATCCATTACTTC
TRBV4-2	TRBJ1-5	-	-	CASSQVGRVGNQPQHF	TGTGCCAGCAGCCAAGTGGGGAGGGTCGGCAATCAGCCCCAGCATTTT
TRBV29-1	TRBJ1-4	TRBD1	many	CSVLTGGHEKLFF	TGCAGCGTCTTGACAGGGGGCCATGAAAAACTGTTTTTT